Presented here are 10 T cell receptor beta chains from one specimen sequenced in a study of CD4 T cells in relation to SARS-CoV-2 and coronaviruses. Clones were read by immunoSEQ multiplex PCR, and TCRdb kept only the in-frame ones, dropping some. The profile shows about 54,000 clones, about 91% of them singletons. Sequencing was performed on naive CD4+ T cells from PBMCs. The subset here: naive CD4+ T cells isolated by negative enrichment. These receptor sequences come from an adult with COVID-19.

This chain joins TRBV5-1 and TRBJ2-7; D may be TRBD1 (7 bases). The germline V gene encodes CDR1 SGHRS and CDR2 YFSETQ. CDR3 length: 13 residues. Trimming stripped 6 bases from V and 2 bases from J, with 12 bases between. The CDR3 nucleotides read TGCGCCAGCACCCCAGGGGGGACCTACGAGCAGTACTTC. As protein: CASTPGGTYEQYF. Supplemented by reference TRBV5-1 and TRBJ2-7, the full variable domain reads KAGVTQTPRYLIKTRGQQVTLSCSPISGHRSVSWYQQTPGQGLQFLFEYFSETQRNKGNFPGRFSGRQFSNSRSEMNVSTLELGDSALYLCASTPGGTYEQYFGPGTRLTVT.

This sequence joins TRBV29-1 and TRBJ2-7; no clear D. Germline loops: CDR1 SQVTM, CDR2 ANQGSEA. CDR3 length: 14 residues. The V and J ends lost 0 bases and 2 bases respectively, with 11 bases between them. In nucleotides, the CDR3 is TGCAGCGTTGAAGATCCTGCTATTCCCTACGAGCAGTACTTC. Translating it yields CSVEDPAIPYEQYF.

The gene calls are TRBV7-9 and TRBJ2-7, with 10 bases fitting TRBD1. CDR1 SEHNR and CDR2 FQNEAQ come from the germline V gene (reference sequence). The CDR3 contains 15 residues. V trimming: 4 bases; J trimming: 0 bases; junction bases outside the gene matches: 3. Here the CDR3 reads CASSSGQGVSYEQYF. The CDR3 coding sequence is TGTGCCAGCAGCTCCGGACAGGGGGTCTCCTACGAGCAGTACTTC. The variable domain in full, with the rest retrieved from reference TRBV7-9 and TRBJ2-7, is DTGVSQNPRHKITKRGQNVTFRCDPISEHNRLYWYRQTLGQGPEFLTYFQNEAQLEKSRLLSDRFSAERPKGSFSTLEIQRTEQGDSAMYLCASSSGQGVSYEQYFGPGTRLTVT.

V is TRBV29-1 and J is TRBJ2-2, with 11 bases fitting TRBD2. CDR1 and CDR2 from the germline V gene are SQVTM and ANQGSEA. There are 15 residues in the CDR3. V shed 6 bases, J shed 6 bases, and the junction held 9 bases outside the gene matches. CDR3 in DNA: TGCAGCGTCGACCAACTAGCGGGAGAAGCCGGGGAGCTGTTTTTT. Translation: CSVDQLAGEAGELFF.

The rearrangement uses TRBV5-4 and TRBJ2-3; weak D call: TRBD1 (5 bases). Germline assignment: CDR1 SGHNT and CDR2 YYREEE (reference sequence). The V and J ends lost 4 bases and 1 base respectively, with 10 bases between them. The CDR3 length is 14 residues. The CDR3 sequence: CASSKLGRTDTQYF. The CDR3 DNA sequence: TGTGCCAGCAGCAAGCTGGGGCGCACAGATACGCAGTATTTT.

The CDR3 coding sequence is TGCGCCAACCTAACAGGGGAAAGCACTGAAGCTTTCTTT. This translates into CANLTGESTEAFF. This chain connects TRBV5-1 to TRBJ1-1; 7 bases map to TRBD1. Germline CDR1 reads SGHRS; CDR2 reads YFSETQ. This CDR3 comprises 13 residues. V was clipped by 9 bases and J by 4 bases; unmatched bases: 9.

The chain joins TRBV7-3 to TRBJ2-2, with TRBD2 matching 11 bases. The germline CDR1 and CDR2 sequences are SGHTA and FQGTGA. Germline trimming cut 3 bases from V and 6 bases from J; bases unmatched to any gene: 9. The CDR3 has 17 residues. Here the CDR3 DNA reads TGTGCCAGCAGCTTCGCTGGCGGGACTAGCGGAGCCGGGGAGCTGTTTTTT. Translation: CASSFAGGTSGAGELFF.

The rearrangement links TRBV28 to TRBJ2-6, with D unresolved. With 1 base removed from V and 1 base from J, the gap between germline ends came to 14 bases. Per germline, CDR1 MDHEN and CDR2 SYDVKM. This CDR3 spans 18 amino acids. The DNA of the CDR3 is TGTGCCAGCAGTTTATTCGGCATTCTCCAATCTGGGGCCAACGTCCTGACTTTC. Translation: CASSLFGILQSGANVLTF.

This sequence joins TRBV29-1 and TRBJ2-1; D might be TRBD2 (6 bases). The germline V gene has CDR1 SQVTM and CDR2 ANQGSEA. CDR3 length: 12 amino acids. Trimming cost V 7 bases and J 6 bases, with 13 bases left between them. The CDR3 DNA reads TGCAGCGCCGCCGTGGGGGGCAATGAGCAGTTCTTC. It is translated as CSAAVGGNEQFF.

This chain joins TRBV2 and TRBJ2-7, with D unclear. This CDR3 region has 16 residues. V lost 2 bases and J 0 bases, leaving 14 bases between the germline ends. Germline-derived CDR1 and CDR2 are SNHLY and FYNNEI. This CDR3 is CASSERFRISSYEQYF. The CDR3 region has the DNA TGTGCCAGCAGTGAAAGGTTTAGGATAAGCTCCTACGAGCAGTACTTC.